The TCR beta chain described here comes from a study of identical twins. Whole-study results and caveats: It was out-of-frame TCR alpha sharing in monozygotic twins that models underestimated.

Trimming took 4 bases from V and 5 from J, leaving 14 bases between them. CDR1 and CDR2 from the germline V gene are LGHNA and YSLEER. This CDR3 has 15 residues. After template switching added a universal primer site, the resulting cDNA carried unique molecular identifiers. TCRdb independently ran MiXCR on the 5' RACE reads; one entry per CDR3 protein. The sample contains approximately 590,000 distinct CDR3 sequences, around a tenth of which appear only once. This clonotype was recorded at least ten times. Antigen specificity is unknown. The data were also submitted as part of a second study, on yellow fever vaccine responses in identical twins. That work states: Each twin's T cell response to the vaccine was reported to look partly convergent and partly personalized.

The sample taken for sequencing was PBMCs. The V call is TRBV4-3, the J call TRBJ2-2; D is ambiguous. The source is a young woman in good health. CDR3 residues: CASSPEVQMTGELFF. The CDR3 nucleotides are TGCGCCAGCAGCCCCGAGGTACAGATGACCGGGGAGCTGTTTTTT.